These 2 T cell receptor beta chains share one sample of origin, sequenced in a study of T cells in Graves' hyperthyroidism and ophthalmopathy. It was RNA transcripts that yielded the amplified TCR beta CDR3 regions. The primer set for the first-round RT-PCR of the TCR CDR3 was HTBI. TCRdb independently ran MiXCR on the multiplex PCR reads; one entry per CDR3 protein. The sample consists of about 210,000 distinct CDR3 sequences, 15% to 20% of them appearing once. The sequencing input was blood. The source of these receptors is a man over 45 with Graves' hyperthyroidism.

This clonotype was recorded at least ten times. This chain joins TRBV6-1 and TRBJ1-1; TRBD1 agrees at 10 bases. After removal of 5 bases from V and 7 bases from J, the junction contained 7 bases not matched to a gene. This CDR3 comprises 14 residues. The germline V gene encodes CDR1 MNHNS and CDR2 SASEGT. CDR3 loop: CASSPQTGGVEAFF. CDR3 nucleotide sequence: TGTGCCAGCAGTCCCCAGACAGGGGGCGTTGAAGCTTTCTTT.

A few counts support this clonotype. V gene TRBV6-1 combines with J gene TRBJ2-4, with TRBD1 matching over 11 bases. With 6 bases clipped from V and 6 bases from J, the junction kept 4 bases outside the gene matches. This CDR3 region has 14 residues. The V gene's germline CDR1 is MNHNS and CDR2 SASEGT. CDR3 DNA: TGTGCCAGCAGAACCGGGACAGGGGGAAACATTCAGTACTTC. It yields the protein CASRTGTGGNIQYF.